Listed here are 18 T cell receptor beta chains from one sample, sequenced in a study of blood T cell repertoires in COVID-19. Method: immunoSEQ multiplex PCR; TCRdb's copy keeps in-frame clones and lacks some. The sample records 95,000 to 100,000 clones, under 90% being singletons. Specimen: peripheral blood. These TCRs come from a human donor in a cohort sampled during active COVID-19.

The V gene is TRBV6-1, the J gene TRBJ1-1; 10 positions match TRBD1. Germline-derived CDR1 and CDR2 are MNHNS and SASEGT. V gave up 0 bases and J gave up 5 bases; unmatched junction bases: 9. The CDR3 is 17 amino acids. CDR3 loop: CASSEAWDRGRWTEAFF. CDR3 coding DNA: TGTGCCAGCAGTGAAGCGTGGGACAGGGGACGATGGACTGAAGCTTTCTTT.

The V call is TRBV11-2, the J call TRBJ2-1; TRBD2 aligns across 7 bases. The CDR3 runs 15 residues. V dropped 2 bases and J dropped 3; count of bases not matched to a gene: 4. Germline V lookup: CDR1 SGHAT, CDR2 FQNNGV. CDR3 amino acids: CASSLSQRDYNEQFF. The CDR3 DNA reads TGTGCCAGCAGCTTATCCCAGCGGGACTACAATGAGCAGTTCTTC.

The V and J genes are TRBV19 and TRBJ1-1, with a tentative D call TRBD1 (5 bases). Trimming took 5 bases from V and 0 from J, leaving 19 bases between them. Germline V CDR1 and CDR2: LNHDA, SQIVND (reference sequence). CDR3 length: 17 amino acids. This CDR3 reads CASSAVEGRLVNTEAFF. The CDR3 DNA reads as TGTGCCAGTAGTGCCGTGGAGGGGAGACTCGTGAACACTGAAGCTTTCTTT. The full variable domain, rest sourced from reference TRBV19 and TRBJ1-1, is DGGITQSPKYLFRKEGQNVTLSCEQNLNHDAMYWYRQDPGQGLRLIYYSQIVNDFQKGDIAEGYSVSREKKESFPLTVTSAQKNPTAFYLCASSAVEGRLVNTEAFFGQGTRLTVV.

V usage is TRBV6-2 or TRBV6-3 and J usage is TRBJ1-1, with D possibly matching TRBD1 (6 bases). This CDR3 has 15 amino acids. In germline, CDR1 is MNHEY, CDR2 SVGEGT. The V end lost 4 bases, the J end lost 4 bases, and 16 bases lay between the germline ends. The DNA of the CDR3 is TGTGCCAGCAGTTCGGGTTTCAGGGGTGTCACTGAAGCTTTCTTT. Amino acids: CASSSGFRGVTEAFF.

J is TRBJ2-1 and V is TRBV5-5; 8 nucleotides line up with TRBD2. The CDR3 has 17 amino acids. CDR1 is SGHKS, CDR2 YYEKEE, per germline (reference sequence). V lost 2 bases, J lost 11 bases, and 18 bases stayed unmatched. The chain's CDR3 is CASSLRVLAGGGSKQFF. CDR3 DNA: TGTGCCAGCAGCTTACGTGTCTTGGCGGGAGGAGGAAGTAAGCAGTTCTTC.

The chain combines TRBV4-1 with TRBJ1-5; 9 positions match TRBD1. Germline CDR1 MGHRA, CDR2 YSYEKL. The length of the CDR3 is 17 residues. The junction had 5 bases not matched to a gene; V was cut back by 1 base and J by 1 base. The CDR3 loop reads CASSQGVGQGSNQPQHF. CDR3 nucleotide sequence: TGCGCCAGCAGCCAAGGGGTTGGACAGGGGAGCAATCAGCCCCAGCATTTT.

V usage is TRBV7-2 and J usage is TRBJ1-1; no reliable D call. CDR1 and CDR2 from the germline V gene are SGHTA and FQGNSA. V was shortened by 1 base and J by 2 bases, with 5 bases between the two germline ends. The CDR3 sequence is 13 residues long. Here the CDR3 reads CASSLDRNTEAFF. The CDR3 DNA sequence: TGTGCCAGCAGCTTAGACAGAAACACTGAAGCTTTCTTT.

The CDR3 nucleotides read TGTGCCAGCAGCTTACTGAACTATGGCTACACCTTC. Residues: CASSLLNYGYTF. V gene TRBV7-9 combines with J gene TRBJ1-2; no clear D. Germline V CDR1 and CDR2: SEHNR, FQNEAQ (reference sequence). This CDR3 contains 12 residues. V was trimmed by 2 bases and J by 2 bases, leaving 3 bases between them.

The count of this clone is one. The V and J genes are TRBV4-3 and TRBJ1-2; D remains unclear. Germline values: CDR1 LGHNA, CDR2 YSLEER. Deletions cut 1 base from V and 2 bases from J, with 11 bases between. The CDR3 extends over 15 amino acids. The CDR3 DNA reads TGCGCCAGCAGCCAAGGTTACACAGAGAACTATGGCTACACCTTC. This codes for CASSQGYTENYGYTF.

The rearrangement links TRBV6-6 to TRBJ2-1; 8 nucleotides match TRBD2. With V trimmed by 5 bases and J by 8 bases, 11 bases remained unmatched. Germline values: CDR1 MNHNY, CDR2 SVGAGI (reference sequence). The CDR3 covers 15 residues. DNA of the CDR3: TGTGCCAGCAGTCCCGGGACTAGATCTTCCTATGAGCAGTTCTTC. Translating it yields CASSPGTRSSYEQFF.

The CDR3 loop is CATAGAALYNEQFF. In DNA, the CDR3 is TGTGCCACCGCTGGAGCGGCCCTCTACAATGAGCAGTTCTTC. This chain joins TRBV24-1 and TRBJ2-1; tentatively, D is TRBD2 (5 bases). Germline V gene data show CDR1 as KGHDR and CDR2 as SFDVKD. The CDR3 extends over 14 amino acids. Trimming took off 9 bases at V and 3 bases at J, with 14 bases between the two ends.

The J gene is TRBJ1-1, the V gene TRBV18, with D possibly matching TRBD1 (6 bases). The CDR3 runs 15 residues. The germline V gene has CDR1 KGHSH and CDR2 LQKENI. V lost 6 bases and J 0 bases, leaving 14 bases between the germline ends. The CDR3 spells CASSQLGHLNTEAFF. In DNA form, the CDR3 reads TGTGCCAGCTCCCAACTGGGACACCTGAACACTGAAGCTTTCTTT.

This rearrangement joins TRBV28 to TRBJ2-7; 8 nucleotides agree with TRBD1. This CDR3 spans 14 amino acids. Trimming at V came to 6 bases and at J to 2 bases, leaving 6 bases not matched to a gene. CDR1 and CDR2 from the germline V gene are MDHEN and SYDVKM. This CDR3 reads CASRSTGQAYEQYF. The CDR3 nucleotides read TGTGCCAGCAGAAGCACGGGACAGGCCTACGAGCAGTACTTC. Variable domain in full (rest from reference TRBV28 and TRBJ2-7): DVKVTQSSRYLVKRTGEKVFLECVQDMDHENMFWYRQDPGLGLRLIYFSYDVKMKEKGDIPEGYSVSREKKERFSLILESASTNQTSMYLCASRSTGQAYEQYFGPGTRLTVT.

The V gene is TRBV3-1 (or the pseudogene TRBV3-2), the J gene TRBJ2-7, with 9 bases identical to TRBD2. This CDR3 has 16 residues. The J segment lost 6 bases and the V segment lost 2 bases, leaving 11 bases of the junction unmatched. Germline V gives CDR1 LGHDT, CDR2 YNNKEL (reference sequence). CDR3 residues: CASSQNWGSGSSEQYF. The CDR3 DNA sequence: TGTGCCAGCAGCCAAAATTGGGGTAGCGGGAGTTCCGAGCAGTACTTC.

This chain connects TRBV3-1 (or the pseudogene TRBV3-2) to TRBJ1-6; D not resolved. The CDR3 runs 13 residues. V dropped 1 base and J dropped 9 bases, with 7 bases sitting between them. CDR1 and CDR2 from the germline V gene are LGHDT and YNNKEL (reference sequence). This CDR3 reads CASSQGHPSPLHF. The CDR3 DNA sequence: TGTGCCAGCAGCCAAGGACACCCTTCACCCCTCCACTTT.

The CDR3 DNA reads as TGTGCCAGCAGCGCCGGACAGGCCCGGCCCCAGCATTTT. This sequence encodes CASSAGQARPQHF. This rearrangement joins TRBV6-5 to TRBJ1-5; 7 positions match TRBD1. The germline V gene has CDR1 MNHEY and CDR2 SVGAGI. The CDR3 runs 13 residues. J was trimmed by 9 bases and V by 6 bases; bases with no gene match: 8.

The V and J genes are TRBV10-3 and TRBJ1-1, with TRBD1 identical over 10 bases. The CDR3 extends over 15 amino acids. Germline V gives CDR1 ENHRY, CDR2 SYGVKD. The V segment lost 3 bases and the J segment 3 bases; nucleotides outside the gene matches: 4. In nucleotides, the CDR3 is TGTGCCATCAGTGAAGACAGGGGGCGGGACACTGAAGCTTTCTTT. This translates into CAISEDRGRDTEAFF.

Here the CDR3 reads CASTKGAGSNQPQHF. CDR3 nucleotides: TGTGCCAGCACCAAGGGGGCCGGTAGCAATCAGCCCCAGCATTTT. The rearrangement links TRBV18 to TRBJ1-5; 7 bases map to TRBD1. V dropped 8 bases and J dropped 0; count of bases not matched to a gene: 7. This CDR3 spans 15 amino acids. Germline CDR1 is KGHSH and CDR2 is LQKENI.